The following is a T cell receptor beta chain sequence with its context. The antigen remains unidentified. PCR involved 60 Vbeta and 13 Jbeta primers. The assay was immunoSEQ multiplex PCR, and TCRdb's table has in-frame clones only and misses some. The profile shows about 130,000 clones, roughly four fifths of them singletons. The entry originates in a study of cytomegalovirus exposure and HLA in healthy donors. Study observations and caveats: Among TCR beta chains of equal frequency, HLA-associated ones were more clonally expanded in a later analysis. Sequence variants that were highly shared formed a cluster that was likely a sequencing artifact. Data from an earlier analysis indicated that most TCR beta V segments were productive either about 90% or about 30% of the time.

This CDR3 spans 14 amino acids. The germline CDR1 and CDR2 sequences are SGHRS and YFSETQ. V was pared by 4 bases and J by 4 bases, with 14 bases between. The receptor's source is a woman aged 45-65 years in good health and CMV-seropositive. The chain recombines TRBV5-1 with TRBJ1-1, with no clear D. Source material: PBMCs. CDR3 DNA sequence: TGCGCCAGCAGCCTGACAAGTCGCCCCACTGAAGCTTTCTTT. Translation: CASSLTSRPTEAFF.